This entry concerns a single TCR beta chain. Its antigen remains unidentified. The sample is drawn from a study of OX40 agonist ivuxolimab in advanced cancers. Study-level information: Every 2 weeks, patients received ivuxolimab intravenously, dosed at 0.01 to 10 mg/kg.

Whole-study results and caveats: CD4+ and CD8+ blood T cells expanded clonally by week 6 at 0.1 to 3.0 mg/kg. Averaging showed that CD8+ T cells had more expanded clones than CD4+ did.

CDR3 length: 14 amino acids. V lost 3 bases and J 5 bases, leaving 13 bases between the germline ends. The V gene's germline CDR1 is KGHSH and CDR2 LQKENI. TCRdb's copy holds only in-frame clones and misses some; the assay was immunoSEQ multiplex PCR. The sample lists fewer than 95,000 clones; about 89% were seen once. The origin of this receptor is an adult with an advanced solid tumor such as melanoma, head and neck, liver or kidney cancer. The material was CD4+ or CD8+ T cells sorted from blood, obtained in a trial of the OX40 agonist ivuxolimab. This sequence joins TRBV18 and TRBJ2-5, with D tentatively TRBD2 (5 bases). The CDR3 is CASSPFERSETQYF. DNA for the CDR3: TGTGCCAGCTCACCGTTCGAGCGGTCGGAGACCCAGTACTTC.